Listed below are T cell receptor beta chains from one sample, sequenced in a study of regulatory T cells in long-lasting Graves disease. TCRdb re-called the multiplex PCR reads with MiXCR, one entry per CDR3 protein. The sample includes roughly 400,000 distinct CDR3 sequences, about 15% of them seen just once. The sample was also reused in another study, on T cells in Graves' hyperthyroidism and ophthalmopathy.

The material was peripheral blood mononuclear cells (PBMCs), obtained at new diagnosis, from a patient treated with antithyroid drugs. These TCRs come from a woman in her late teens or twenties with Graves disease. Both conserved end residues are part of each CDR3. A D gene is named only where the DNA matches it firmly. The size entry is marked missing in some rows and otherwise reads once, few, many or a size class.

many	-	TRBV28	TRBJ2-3	CASSTLSGTDTQYF	TGTGCCAGCAGCACCCTATCGGGGACAGATACGCAGTATTTT
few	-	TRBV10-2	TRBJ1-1	CASRTLGTEAFF	TGCGCCAGCAGGACGTTGGGCACTGAAGCTTTCTTT
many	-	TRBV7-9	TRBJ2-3	CASSAVASTDTQYF	TGTGCCAGCAGCGCTGTAGCGTCCACAGATACGCAGTATTTT
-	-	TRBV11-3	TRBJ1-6	CASSFTTEYNSPLHF	TGTGCCAGCAGCTTCACAACAGAGTATAATTCACCCCTCCACTTT
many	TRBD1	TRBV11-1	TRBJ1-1	CASSLSTGVTEAFF	TGTGCCAGCAGCTTATCAACAGGGGTCACTGAAGCTTTCTTT
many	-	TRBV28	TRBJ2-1	CASSSPVSNEQFF	TGTGCCAGCAGTTCTCCGGTTTCGAATGAGCAGTTCTTC
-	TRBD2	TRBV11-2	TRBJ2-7	CASSLAVGLADYEQYF	TGTGCCAGCAGCTTAGCTGTTGGACTAGCGGATTACGAGCAGTACTTC
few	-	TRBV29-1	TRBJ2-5	CSFTPSRLGETQYF	TGCAGCTTTACCCCTAGCAGACTTGGAGAGACCCAGTACTTC
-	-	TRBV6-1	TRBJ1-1	CASRPPKGGGGGEAFF	TGTGCCAGCAGACCACCTAAGGGGGGGGGCGGAGGTGAAGCTTTCTTT
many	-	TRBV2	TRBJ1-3	CASSDEAGNTIYF	TGTGCCAGCAGTGACGAGGCTGGAAACACCATATATTTT
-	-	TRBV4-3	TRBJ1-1	CASSQGQNIEAFF	TGCGCCAGCAGCCAAGGGCAGAACATTGAAGCTTTCTTT
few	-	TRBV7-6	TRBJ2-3	CASSLDLESTDTQYF	TGTGCCAGCAGCTTAGATCTTGAAAGCACAGATACGCAGTATTTT
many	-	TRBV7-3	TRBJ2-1	CASSWGQGSETFF	-
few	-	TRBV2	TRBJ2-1	CASSGLGDLEQFF	TGTGCCAGCAGTGGTCTGGGGGATTTGGAGCAGTTCTTC
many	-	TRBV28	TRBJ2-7	CASSVGPSYEQYF	TGTGCCAGCAGTGTCGGACCCTCCTACGAGCAGTACTTC
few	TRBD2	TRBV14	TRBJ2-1	CASRPTSGRVIGTYNEQFF	TGTGCCAGCAGACCTACTAGCGGGAGAGTAATCGGCACCTACAATGAGCAGTTCTTC
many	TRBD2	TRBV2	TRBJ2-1	CASRGSAGGEQFF	TGTGCCAGCAGGGGTTCAGCGGGAGGTGAGCAGTTCTTC
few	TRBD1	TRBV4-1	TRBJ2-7	CASSQEWTGRTYEQYF	TGCGCCAGCAGCCAAGAATGGACAGGGAGAACCTACGAGCAGTACTTC
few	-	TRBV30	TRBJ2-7	CAWSVRGRMDVEQYF	TGTGCCTGGAGTGTAAGAGGGAGAATGGATGTGGAGCAGTACTTC
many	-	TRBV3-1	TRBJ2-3	CASSQDYAGPSMGTDTQYF	TGTGCCAGCAGCCAAGATTACGCAGGGCCCTCTATGGGCACAGATACGCAGTATTTT
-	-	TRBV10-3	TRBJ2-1	CAISENGIDNEQFF	TGTGCCATCAGTGAGAACGGGATTGACAATGAGCAGTTCTTC
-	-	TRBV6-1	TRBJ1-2	CASGLGQAAAGYTF	TGTGCCAGCGGACTTGGCCAGGCGGCTGCTGGCTACACCTTC
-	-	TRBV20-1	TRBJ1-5	CSAIGGRGPFNQPQHF	TGCAGTGCTATAGGGGGTCGGGGGCCATTCAATCAGCCCCAGCATTTT
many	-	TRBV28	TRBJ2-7	CASSSFLGDYIYEQYF	TGTGCCAGCAGTTCATTTCTGGGTGACTACATCTACGAGCAGTACTTC
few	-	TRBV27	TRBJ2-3	CASSLTRSRRQAPTDTQYF	TGTGCCAGCAGTTTAACCCGATCGCGTCGTCAGGCCCCCACAGATACGCAGTATTTT
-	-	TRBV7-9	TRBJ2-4	CASSLARSGGPSDF	TGTGCCAGCAGCTTAGCCCGCTCCGGGGGTCCCTCCGACTTC
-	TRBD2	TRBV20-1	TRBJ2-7	CSAGLANYEQYF	TGCAGTGCTGGACTAGCGAACTACGAGCAGTACTTC
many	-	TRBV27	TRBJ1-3	CASSPGRRDVNTIYF	TGTGCCAGCAGTCCAGGTCGCAGGGACGTAAACACCATATATTTT
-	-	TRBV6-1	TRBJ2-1	CASSVERASSYNEQFF	TGTGCCAGCAGTGTCGAACGGGCGAGCTCCTACAATGAGCAGTTCTTC
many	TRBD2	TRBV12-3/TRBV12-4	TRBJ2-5	CASSRGVGVLETQYF	TGTGCCAGCAGCCGGGGGGTGGGGGTTCTAGAGACCCAGTACTTC
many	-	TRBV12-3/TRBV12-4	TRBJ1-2	CASSFKDNTGYTF	TGTGCCAGCAGTTTTAAGGACAACACAGGCTACACCTTC
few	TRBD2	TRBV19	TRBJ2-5	CATTRGLAGGETQYF	TGTGCCACCACCCGAGGACTAGCGGGAGGGGAGACCCAGTACTTC
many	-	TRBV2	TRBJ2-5	CASSDAGVETQYF	TGTGCCAGCAGTGATGCAGGGGTCGAGACCCAGTACTTC
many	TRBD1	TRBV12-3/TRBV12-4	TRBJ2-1	CASSLVDRDNEQFF	TGTGCCAGCAGTTTAGTGGACAGGGACAATGAGCAGTTCTTC
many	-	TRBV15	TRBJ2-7	CATSRDRELSYEQYF	TGTGCCACCAGCAGAGATCGGGAGCTGTCCTACGAGCAGTACTTC
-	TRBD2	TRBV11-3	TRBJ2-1	CASSLEREGWNEQFF	TGTGCCAGCAGCCTTGAGCGGGAGGGTTGGAATGAGCAGTTCTTC